The present entry profiles one T cell receptor (beta chain) with its context. The antigen remains undetermined. Method: immunoSEQ multiplex PCR; TCRdb's copy keeps in-frame clones and lacks some. The sample contains some 27,000 clones, about 83% of which appear only once. Germline V gene lookup returns CDR1 SEHNR and CDR2 FQNEAQ (reference sequence). The CDR3 has 12 amino acids. With 5 bases removed from V and 7 bases from J, the gap between germline ends came to 11 bases. The entry originates in a study of lymphopenia after photon versus proton radiotherapy. Regarding the study as a whole: After the lymphocyte nadir, photon-treated repertoires showed oligoclonal expansion, especially of CD8+ Temra cells. Proton therapy kept repertoires fairly stable, unlike photons, which gained effector/memory cells.

This TCR was recovered from a woman in her sixties or seventies with cholangiocarcinoma. Some clones in this sample may be carry-over from other donors' samples. V and J are TRBV7-9 and TRBJ1-2; D remains ambiguous. Source: peripheral blood, taken from a patient treated with proton-based radiotherapy. The CDR3 here is CASSPNLFGYTF. CDR3 DNA: TGTGCCAGCAGCCCCAACCTCTTTGGCTACACCTTC.